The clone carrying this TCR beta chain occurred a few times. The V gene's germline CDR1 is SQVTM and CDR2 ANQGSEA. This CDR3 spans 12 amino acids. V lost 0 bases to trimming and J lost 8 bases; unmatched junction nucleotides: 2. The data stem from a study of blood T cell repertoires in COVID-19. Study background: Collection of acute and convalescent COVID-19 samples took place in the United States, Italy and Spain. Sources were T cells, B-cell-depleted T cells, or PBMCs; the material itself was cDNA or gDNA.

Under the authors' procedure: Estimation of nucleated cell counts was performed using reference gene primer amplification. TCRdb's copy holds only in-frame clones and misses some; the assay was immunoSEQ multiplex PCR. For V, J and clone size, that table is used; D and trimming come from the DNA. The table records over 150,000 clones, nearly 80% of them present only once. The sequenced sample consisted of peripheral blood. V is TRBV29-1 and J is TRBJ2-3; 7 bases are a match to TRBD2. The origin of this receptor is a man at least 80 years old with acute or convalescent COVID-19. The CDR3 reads CSVEDAGATQYF. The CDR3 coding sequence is TGCAGCGTTGAAGATGCGGGAGCTACGCAGTATTTT.